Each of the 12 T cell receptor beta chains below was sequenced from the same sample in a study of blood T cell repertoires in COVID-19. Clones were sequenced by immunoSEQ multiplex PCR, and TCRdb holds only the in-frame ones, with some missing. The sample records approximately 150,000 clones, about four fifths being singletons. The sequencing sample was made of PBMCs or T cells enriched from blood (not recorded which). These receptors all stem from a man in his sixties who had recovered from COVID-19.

This CDR3 reads CASSPGQNTEAFF. CDR3 coding DNA: TGCGCCAGCAGCCCAGGACAGAACACTGAAGCTTTCTTT. The chain uses TRBV5-1 and TRBJ1-1; TRBD1 might be the D (5 bases). CDR1 SGHRS and CDR2 YFSETQ come from the germline V gene. This CDR3 is 13 amino acids long. Trimming stripped 4 bases from V and 1 base from J, with 8 bases between.

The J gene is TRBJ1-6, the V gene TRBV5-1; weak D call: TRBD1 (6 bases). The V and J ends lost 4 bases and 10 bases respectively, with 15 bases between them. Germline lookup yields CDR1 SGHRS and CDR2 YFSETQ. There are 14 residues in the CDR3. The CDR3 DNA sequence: TGCGCCAGCAGCCCCGGACAGACAAACTCACCCCTCCACTTT. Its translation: CASSPGQTNSPLHF.

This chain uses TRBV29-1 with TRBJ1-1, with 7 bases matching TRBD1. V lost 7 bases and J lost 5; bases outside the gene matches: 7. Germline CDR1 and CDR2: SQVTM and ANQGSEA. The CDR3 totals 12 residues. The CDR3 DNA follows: TGCAGCGGGAGCAGGGGGAGGACTGAAGCTTTCTTT. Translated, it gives CSGSRGRTEAFF.

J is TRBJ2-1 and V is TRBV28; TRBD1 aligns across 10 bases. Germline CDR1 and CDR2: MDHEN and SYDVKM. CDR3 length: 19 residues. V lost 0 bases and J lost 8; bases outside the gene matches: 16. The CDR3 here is CASSLWTWLRRQGADEQFF. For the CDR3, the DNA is TGTGCCAGCAGTTTATGGACGTGGTTAAGAAGACAGGGGGCTGATGAGCAGTTCTTC.

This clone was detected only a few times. The CDR3 region is CASSVGQGSGELFF. CDR3 in DNA: TGTGCCAGCAGCGTCGGACAGGGGTCCGGGGAGCTGTTTTTT. This chain links TRBV11-1 with TRBJ2-2; 9 nucleotides match TRBD1. V lost 5 bases, J lost 6 bases, and 4 bases stayed unmatched. CDR3 length: 14 residues. CDR1 is SGHAT, CDR2 FQDESV, per germline (reference sequence).

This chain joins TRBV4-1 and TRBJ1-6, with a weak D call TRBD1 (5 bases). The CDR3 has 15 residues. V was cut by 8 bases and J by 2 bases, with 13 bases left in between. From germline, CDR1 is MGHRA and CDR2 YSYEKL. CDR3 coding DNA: TGCGCCAGCCGACGGCCGGGGGCCTATAATTCACCCCTCCACTTT. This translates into CASRRPGAYNSPLHF.

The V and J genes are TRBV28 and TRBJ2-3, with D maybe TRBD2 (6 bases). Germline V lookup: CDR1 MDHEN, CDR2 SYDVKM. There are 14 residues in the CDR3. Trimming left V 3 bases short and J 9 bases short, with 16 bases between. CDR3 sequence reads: CASSLNFWRDTQYF. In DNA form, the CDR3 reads TGTGCCAGCAGTTTGAATTTCTGGAGGGACACGCAGTATTTT.

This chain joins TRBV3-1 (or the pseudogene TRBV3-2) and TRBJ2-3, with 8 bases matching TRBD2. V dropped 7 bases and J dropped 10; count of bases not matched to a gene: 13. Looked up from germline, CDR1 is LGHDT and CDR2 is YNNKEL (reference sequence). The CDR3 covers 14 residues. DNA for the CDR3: TGTGCCAGCACTGCGGGGGGCCGGGGTATTTCGCAGTATTTT. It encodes CASTAGGRGISQYF.

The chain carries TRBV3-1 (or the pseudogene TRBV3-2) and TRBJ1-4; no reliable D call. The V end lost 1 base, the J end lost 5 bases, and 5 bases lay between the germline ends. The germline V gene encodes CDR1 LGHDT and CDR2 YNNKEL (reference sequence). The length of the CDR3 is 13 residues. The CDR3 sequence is CASSQAGNEKLFF. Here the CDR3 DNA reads TGTGCCAGCAGCCAAGCGGGGAATGAAAAACTGTTTTTT.

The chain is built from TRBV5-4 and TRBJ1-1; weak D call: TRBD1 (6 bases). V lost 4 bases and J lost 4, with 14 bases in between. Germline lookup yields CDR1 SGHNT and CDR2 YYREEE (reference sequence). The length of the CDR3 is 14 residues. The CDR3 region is CASSVGGGGTEAFF. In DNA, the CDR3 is TGTGCCAGCAGCGTTGGGGGGGGCGGCACTGAAGCTTTCTTT. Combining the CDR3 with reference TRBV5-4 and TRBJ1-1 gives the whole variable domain ETGVTQSPTHLIKTRGQQVTLRCSSQSGHNTVSWYQQALGQGPQFIFQYYREEENGRGNFPPRFSGLQFPNYSSELNVNALELDDSALYLCASSVGGGGTEAFFGQGTRLTVV.

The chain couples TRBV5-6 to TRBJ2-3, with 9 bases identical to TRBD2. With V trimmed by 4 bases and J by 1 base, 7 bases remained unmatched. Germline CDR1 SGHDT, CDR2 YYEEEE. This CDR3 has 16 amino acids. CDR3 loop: CASSPDAGGGTDTQYF. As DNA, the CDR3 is TGTGCCAGCAGCCCGGACGCGGGAGGGGGCACAGATACGCAGTATTTT.

The CDR3: CASSSYRAPGANVLTF. CDR3 DNA sequence: TGTGCCAGCAGCAGTTACAGGGCCCCTGGGGCCAACGTCCTGACTTTC. The V gene is TRBV7-8, the J gene TRBJ2-6; weak D call: TRBD1 (6 bases). Germline CDR1 is SGHVS and CDR2 is FQNEAQ. V was clipped by 5 bases and J by 2 bases, with 13 bases between them. The CDR3 runs to 16 residues.